The 20 T cell receptor beta chains in this list originate from one sample, sequenced in a study of shared clonotypes between healthy human individuals. Positive CCR7 selection of CD45RO-negative cells yielded the naive CD8 cells, and terminally differentiated effector memory CD45RA+ cells were excluded. Using immunoSEQ multiplex PCR, the repertoire was profiled, and TCRdb retains in-frame clones only, with some absent. Here the sample spans about 1.9 million clones, 90% to 95% being singletons. The sequenced material came from naive CD8+ T cells from PBMCs. Every receptor here comes from a man aged 18-30 years in good health. Some clones in this sample may be carry-over from other donors' samples.

The genes are TRBV7-9 and TRBJ2-1, with D possibly being TRBD1 or TRBD2 (5 bases each). The CDR3 spans 15 residues. Germline V gives CDR1 SEHNR, CDR2 FQNEAQ (reference sequence). The V gene lost 4 bases and the J gene lost 4 bases, with 14 bases spanning the gap. Here the CDR3 reads CASSSGASGYNEQFF. The CDR3 nucleotides read TGTGCCAGCAGCTCCGGGGCCTCCGGGTACAATGAGCAGTTCTTC.

V gene TRBV27 combines with J gene TRBJ1-2; 7 nucleotides match TRBD1. The J segment lost 3 bases and the V segment lost 3 bases, leaving 7 bases of the junction unmatched. Germline lookup yields CDR1 MNHEY and CDR2 SMNVEV (reference sequence). CDR3 length equals 15 residues. CDR3 amino acids: CASSFYPGQDYGYTF. Written as DNA, the CDR3 is TGTGCCAGCAGTTTTTATCCAGGACAGGACTATGGCTACACCTTC.

The chain is built from TRBV2 and TRBJ2-7; TRBD2 aligns across 10 bases. V lost 7 bases and J lost 3; bases outside the gene matches: 3. This CDR3 has 13 residues. Germline V lookup: CDR1 SNHLY, CDR2 FYNNEI. In DNA, the CDR3 is TGTGCCAGCATGGGGACTAGCGACTACGAGCAGTACTTC. Amino acid sequence: CASMGTSDYEQYF.

Here the CDR3 DNA reads TGTGCCAGCAGAGCTTTGACAGGTCCGGTCCATAATCAGCCCCAGCATTTT. Amino acid sequence: CASRALTGPVHNQPQHF. This rearrangement joins TRBV27 to TRBJ1-5, with a tentative D call TRBD1 (6 bases). This CDR3 is built from 17 residues. CDR1 is MNHEY and CDR2 is SMNVEV in the germline V gene (reference sequence). V was trimmed by 6 bases and J by 4 bases, leaving 22 bases between them.

This clone was detected only once. The chain couples TRBV27 to TRBJ1-2; D gene uncertain. This CDR3 region has 15 residues. The V gene lost 6 bases and the J gene lost 2 bases, with 16 bases spanning the gap. Germline CDR1 and CDR2: MNHEY and SMNVEV (reference sequence). CDR3 residues: CASSAFPLGNYGYTF. DNA of the CDR3: TGTGCCAGCAGCGCCTTTCCATTGGGGAACTATGGCTACACCTTC.

As concerns this clone: Other DNA sequences within the sample encode an identical CDR3. The chain uses TRBV5-6 and TRBJ2-3; no clear D. The germline CDR1 and CDR2 sequences are SGHDT and YYEEEE. The CDR3 is made up of 11 amino acids. The V gene lost 0 bases and the J gene lost 6 bases, with 2 bases spanning the gap. In DNA, the CDR3 is TGTGCCAGCAGCTTGGGGGATACGCAGTATTTT. Translating gives CASSLGDTQYF.

The chain joins TRBV4-1 to TRBJ1-2; 11 bases are a match to TRBD1. This CDR3 contains 16 residues. Germline V CDR1 and CDR2: MGHRA, YSYEKL. J lost 7 bases, V lost 5 bases, and 12 bases had no gene match. CDR3 sequence reads: CASSVFVGDRGFGYTF. The CDR3 coding sequence is TGCGCCAGCAGCGTCTTCGTCGGGGACAGGGGGTTTGGCTACACCTTC.

This clone was detected only once. In nucleotides, the CDR3 is TGCGCCAGCAGCCAAGAGACCGCCGGGCAGCCCCAGCATTTT. It codes for CASSQETAGQPQHF. The J gene is TRBJ1-5, the V gene TRBV4-1; D call uncertain. This CDR3 has 14 amino acids. Germline V lookup: CDR1 MGHRA, CDR2 YSYEKL. Trimming stripped 0 bases from V and 7 bases from J, with 10 bases between.

This CDR3 reads CASSEPADRMNTEAFF. The CDR3 nucleotides are TGTGCCAGCAGTGAACCGGCAGACAGGATGAACACTGAAGCTTTCTTT. This chain joins TRBV6-1 and TRBJ1-1; D possibly corresponds to TRBD1 (6 bases). This CDR3 has 16 residues. V lost 2 bases to trimming and J lost 0 bases, with 13 bases between them. Germline V lookup: CDR1 MNHNS, CDR2 SASEGT.

For the CDR3, the DNA is TGTGCCAGCAGTTTACTGGGGACAGGGGCCTACGAGCAGTACTTC. This codes for CASSLLGTGAYEQYF. The chain has TRBV27 and TRBJ2-7; 10 nucleotides align to TRBD1. The CDR3 extends over 15 amino acids. V was clipped by 2 bases and J by 2 bases; unmatched bases: 3. Germline assignment: CDR1 MNHEY and CDR2 SMNVEV (reference sequence).

This clone has a handful of counts. The gene calls are TRBV5-1 and TRBJ1-1, with unresolved D. Trimming left V 1 base short and J 8 bases short, with 15 bases between. Germline-derived CDR1 and CDR2 are SGHRS and YFSETQ. This CDR3 region has 14 residues. CDR3 loop: CASSLKPEDLEAFF. Here the CDR3 DNA reads TGCGCCAGCAGCTTGAAGCCGGAAGACCTAGAAGCTTTCTTT.

The chain combines TRBV12-1 with TRBJ2-7. TRBV12-1 has pseudogene status. The CDR3 covers 15 residues. CDR3 loop: CASRPLWGRWYEQYF. In DNA, the CDR3 is TGTGCCAGCAGACCTCTATGGGGACGGTGGTACGAGCAGTACTTC.

The CDR3 nucleotides are TGCGCCAGCGGGGTGGTTGGGGAGAACAATGAGCAGTTCTTC. Amino acids: CASGVVGENNEQFF. The chain is built from TRBV4-1 and TRBJ2-1; possible D gene TRBD2, 5 bases. The V end was cut by 8 bases, the J end by 5 bases, with 16 bases between. CDR1 is MGHRA, CDR2 YSYEKL, per germline. There are 14 residues in the CDR3.

This sequence joins TRBV27 and TRBJ2-7, with a tentative D call TRBD1 (6 bases). This CDR3 is 14 amino acids long. The ends were cut back, 2 bases at V and 5 bases at J, with 13 bases in the middle. The germline CDR1 and CDR2 sequences are MNHEY and SMNVEV (reference sequence). CDR3 loop: CASSLGQGNHEQYF. CDR3 bases: TGTGCCAGCAGTTTAGGGCAGGGGAATCACGAGCAGTACTTC.

The V call is TRBV6-4, the J call TRBJ1-2; D is uncertain. V lost 6 bases and J lost 4, with 18 bases in between. Germline CDR1 and CDR2: MRHNA and SNTAGT. CDR3 length: 15 residues. The CDR3 DNA reads as TGTGCCAGCAGCGGGGTCGGAAGGACCATCTATGGCTACACCTTC. It is translated as CASSGVGRTIYGYTF.

The chain is built from TRBV7-6 and TRBJ2-7; 8 nucleotides agree with TRBD1. Trimming took 3 bases from V and 4 from J; bases not matched to a gene: 8. This CDR3 is built from 15 residues. The germline CDR1 and CDR2 sequences are SGHVS and FNYEAQ. The CDR3 is CASSFRQGHQYEQYF. CDR3 bases: TGTGCCAGCAGCTTCCGACAGGGGCATCAATACGAGCAGTACTTC. Looking up the rest from reference TRBV7-6 and TRBJ2-7 gives the full variable domain: GAGVSQSPRYKVTKRGQDVALRCDPISGHVSLYWYRQALGQGPEFLTYFNYEAQQDKSGLPNDRFSAERPEGSISTLTIQRTEQRDSAMYRCASSFRQGHQYEQYFGPGTRLTVT.

The chain combines TRBV2 with TRBJ2-2, with D unresolved. Trimming took 8 bases from V and 3 from J, leaving 7 bases between them. The CDR3 is 12 residues long. Germline V gene sequence: CDR1 SNHLY, CDR2 FYNNEI. CDR3 in amino acids: CASQGDTGELFF. DNA of the CDR3: TGTGCCAGCCAAGGTGACACCGGGGAGCTGTTTTTT.

A remark on this clone: Distinct nucleotide sequences in the sample also encode this CDR3. The rearrangement uses TRBV9 and TRBJ2-3; 8 bases fit TRBD2. V dropped 3 bases and J dropped 0; count of bases not matched to a gene: 3. This CDR3 contains 15 residues. CDR1 SGDLS and CDR2 YYNGEE come from the germline V gene. CDR3 sequence: CASSGSGTSTDTQYF. The CDR3 DNA is TGTGCCAGCAGCGGTAGCGGGACTAGCACAGATACGCAGTATTTT.

The rearrangement links TRBV7-9 to TRBJ2-6; 9 nucleotides line up with TRBD1. In germline, CDR1 is SEHNR, CDR2 FQNEAQ (reference sequence). There are 18 residues in the CDR3. V was pared by 4 bases and J by 1 base, with 8 bases of the junction left unmatched. The CDR3 DNA sequence: TGTGCCAGCAGCTCGGACAGGGGTACCGGATCTGGGGCCAACGTCCTGACTTTC. It translates to CASSSDRGTGSGANVLTF.

The CDR3 spells CSVDSGTGGQYNEQFF. The CDR3 DNA sequence: TGCAGCGTTGACTCCGGAACGGGGGGGCAGTACAATGAGCAGTTCTTC. The chain carries TRBV29-1 and TRBJ2-1, with 8 bases fitting TRBD2. V was clipped by 3 bases and J by 4 bases; unmatched bases: 11. The CDR3 spans 16 residues. Per germline, CDR1 SQVTM and CDR2 ANQGSEA.